This T cell receptor (beta chain) originates from a study of beta chain features in type 1 diabetes. Study-wide results and limits: Patients showed naive, central memory and Treg TCRB repertoires that appeared more similar than those of healthy donors. A moderate, significant TCRB CDR3 shortening appeared in type 1 diabetes across four CD4+ subsets.

The whole isolated RNA underwent reverse transcription, so sequencing captured expressed TCRB transcripts. Clones were read by immunoSEQ multiplex PCR, and TCRdb kept only the in-frame ones, dropping some. The profile shows 300,000 to 450,000 clones, 10% to 15% of them singletons. Per donor, one heparinised blood draw averaged roughly 120 mL. Sorting produced populations that all topped 98% purity. To note about this clone: The target antigen is unknown.

CDR1 is LNHDA and CDR2 is SQIVND in the germline V gene (reference sequence). Trimming stripped 5 bases from V and 9 bases from J, with 15 bases between. There are 13 residues in the CDR3. The sample taken for sequencing was naive CD4+ T cells from blood. V is TRBV19 and J is TRBJ2-3; possible D gene TRBD1, 6 bases. The origin of this receptor is a man between 18 and 35 years old in good health. The CDR3 spells CASSRQNRDTQYF. As DNA, the CDR3 is TGTGCCAGTAGTCGTCAGAACAGGGACACGCAGTATTTT.